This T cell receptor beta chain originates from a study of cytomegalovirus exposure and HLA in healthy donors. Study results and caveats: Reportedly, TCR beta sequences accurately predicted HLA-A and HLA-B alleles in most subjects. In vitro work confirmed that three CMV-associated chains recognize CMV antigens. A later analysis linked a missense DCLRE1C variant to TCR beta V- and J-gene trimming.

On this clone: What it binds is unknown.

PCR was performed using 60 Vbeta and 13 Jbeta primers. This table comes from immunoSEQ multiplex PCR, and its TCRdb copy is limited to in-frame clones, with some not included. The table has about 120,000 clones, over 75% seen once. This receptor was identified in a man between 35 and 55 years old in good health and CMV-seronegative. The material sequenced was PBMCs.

The CDR3 loop is CASSQEGLAGNEQFF. The CDR3, as DNA: TGCGCCAGCAGCCAAGAGGGACTAGCTGGCAATGAGCAGTTCTTC. V is TRBV4-3 and J is TRBJ2-1; 9 bases match TRBD2. Germline V CDR1 and CDR2: LGHNA, YSLEER. CDR3 length: 15 residues. The V gene end was trimmed by 0 bases and the J gene end by 6 bases; junction bases not matched to a gene: 3.